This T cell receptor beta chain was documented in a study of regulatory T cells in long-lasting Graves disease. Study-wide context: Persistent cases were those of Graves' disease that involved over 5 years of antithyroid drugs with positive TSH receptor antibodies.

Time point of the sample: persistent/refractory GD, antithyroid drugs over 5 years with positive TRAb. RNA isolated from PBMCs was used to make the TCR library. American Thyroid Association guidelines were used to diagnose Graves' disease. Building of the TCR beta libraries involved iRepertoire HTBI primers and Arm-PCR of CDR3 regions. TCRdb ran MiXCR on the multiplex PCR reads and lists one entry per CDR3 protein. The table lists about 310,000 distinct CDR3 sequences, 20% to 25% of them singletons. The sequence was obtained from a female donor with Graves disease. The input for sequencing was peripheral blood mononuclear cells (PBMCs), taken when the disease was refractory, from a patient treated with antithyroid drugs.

The CDR3 loop reads CASSLSYRREGRTDTQYF. The DNA of the CDR3 is TGTGCCAGCAGTTTGTCCTACCGGCGGGAGGGCCGAACAGATACGCAGTATTTT. The chain combines TRBV28 with TRBJ2-3; 9 bases are a match to TRBD2. The CDR3 contains 18 residues. From germline, CDR1 is MDHEN and CDR2 SYDVKM. The V gene end was trimmed by 3 bases and the J gene end by 3 bases; junction bases not matched to a gene: 13.